This is a list of T cell receptor beta chains from one sample in a study of blood T cells in healthy people across ages. TCRdb processed the 5' RACE reads anew with MiXCR; each CDR3 protein has one entry. The profile shows under 2 million distinct CDR3 sequences, about 35% of them singletons. Sequences were obtained from blood. The receptors derive from a woman aged 25 to 45 in good health. Both conserved end residues are part of each CDR3. The D gene is left open where the match is weak. Size values are once, few and many counts, or a class for expanded clones, and some rows have none.

D	V	size	J	length	DNA	CDR3
-	TRBV4-1	-	TRBJ1-5	13	TGCGCCAGCAGCCAATATGCCAATCAGCCCCAGCATTTT	CASSQYANQPQHF
TRBD1	TRBV4-1	-	TRBJ2-7	14	TGCGCCAGCAGCCAAGATCAGGACAGGAGCGGGCAGTACTTC	CASSQDQDRSGQYF
TRBD2	TRBV7-3	few	TRBJ2-4	18	TGTGCCAGCAGTGACGGACTAGCGGGAGGGCCATATCTTGACATTCAGTACTTC	CASSDGLAGGPYLDIQYF
TRBD2	TRBV7-6	-	TRBJ2-7	17	TGTGCCAGCAGCTTAGGACTAGCGGGAGAACGGGGGAGCGAGCAGTACTTC	CASSLGLAGERGSEQYF
-	TRBV12-3/TRBV12-4	-	TRBJ2-7	17	TGTGCCGGCAGTTTCAGGTATCGGCACAACAACTCCTACGAGCAGTACTTC	CAGSFRYRHNNSYEQYF
TRBD1	TRBV20-1	-	TRBJ1-5	16	TGCAGTGCTAGGAAAACAAAGGGACAGGGGTTTCAGCCCCAGCATTTT	CSARKTKGQGFQPQHF
TRBD2	TRBV12-3/TRBV12-4	-	TRBJ2-1	15	TGTGCCAGCAGTTTAGGACTAGCGGGTCGCGGTGAGCAGTTCTTC	CASSLGLAGRGEQFF
TRBD2	TRBV12-3/TRBV12-4	few	TRBJ2-7	14	TGTGCCAGCAGGTGGGGGAGTGGGAGGGCCCTTCAGTACTTC	CASRWGSGRALQYF
-	TRBV5-1	once	TRBJ2-2	12	TGCGCCAGCAGCTTGTTCAACGGGGAGCTGTTTTTT	CASSLFNGELFF
-	TRBV7-9	-	TRBJ2-7	15	TGTGCCAGCAGCCCCAGAGGGGGGGGCTTGAACGAGCAGTACTTC	CASSPRGGGLNEQYF
-	TRBV20-1	few	TRBJ1-2	14	TGCAGTGCTAGAGACCAACGGGAGATCTATGGCTACACCTTC	CSARDQREIYGYTF
-	TRBV20-1	-	TRBJ2-1	13	TGCAGTGCTAGAACGGACACCAACAATGAGCAGTTCTTC	CSARTDTNNEQFF
TRBD1	TRBV13	-	TRBJ1-2	16	TGTGCCAGCAGCTTAGTAGGGACAGGGAATAACTATGGCTACACCTTC	CASSLVGTGNNYGYTF
-	TRBV7-9	few	TRBJ2-2	14	TGTGCCAGCAGGCCCACAACGAACACCGGGGAGCTGTTTTTT	CASRPTTNTGELFF
-	TRBV2	few	TRBJ2-5	15	TGTGCCAGCAGTGAAGGCACCAGCGGCCAAGAGACCCAGTACTTC	CASSEGTSGQETQYF
-	TRBV7-2	few	TRBJ2-5	15	TGTGCCAGCAGCTTTACCGGGACCCCGATGGAGACCCAGTACTTC	CASSFTGTPMETQYF
-	TRBV30	-	TRBJ1-1	9	TGTGCCGCGGACGGTGAAGCTTTCTTT	CAADGEAFF
TRBD1	TRBV18	-	TRBJ1-2	15	TGTGCCAGCTCACCCGGGACAGGGGGGGTGTGTGGCTACACCTTC	CASSPGTGGVCGYTF
-	TRBV4-1	-	TRBJ1-1	13	TGCGCCAGCAGCCAAGTGGTGGGGATGGAAGCTTTCTTT	CASSQVVGMEAFF
-	TRBV7-9	-	TRBJ2-3	15	TGTGCCAGCAGCCCTACTGATCGGGAGAAAGATACGCAGTATTTT	CASSPTDREKDTQYF
TRBD2	TRBV3-1	-	TRBJ2-7	16	TGTGCCAGCAGCCAAGTTCTAGCGGGGGCTACCTACGAGCAGTACTTC	CASSQVLAGATYEQYF
-	TRBV18	-	TRBJ2-1	16	TGTGCCAGCTCACCATATTTGTCGGTCGTCTACAATGAGCAGTTCTTC	CASSPYLSVVYNEQFF
TRBD2	TRBV27	many	TRBJ2-3	15	TGTGCCAGCAAAAAACTAGCGGGTAGCACAGATACGCAGTATTTT	CASKKLAGSTDTQYF
-	TRBV10-2	-	TRBJ1-5	16	TGCGCCAGCAGTGACCCCGGACAGCCCCTCAATCAGCCCCAGCATTTT	CASSDPGQPLNQPQHF
TRBD2	TRBV2	-	TRBJ2-1	19	TGTGCCAGCAGTGGCTTGATGGAGGTAGCGGGAGGGCCTTACAATGAGCAGTTCTTC	CASSGLMEVAGGPYNEQFF
-	TRBV20-1	-	TRBJ2-5	13	TGCAGTGCTAGAACGGTCCCGAGGGAGACCCAGTACTTC	CSARTVPRETQYF
TRBD1	TRBV19	-	TRBJ2-3	13	TGTGCCAGTAGTGTGGACAGGGATAATACGCAGTATTTT	CASSVDRDNTQYF
TRBD2	TRBV9	-	TRBJ2-3	15	TGTGCCAGCAACTACAGCGGGACCTTTAGAGATACGCAGTATTTT	CASNYSGTFRDTQYF
TRBD1	TRBV20-1	-	TRBJ2-4	14	TGCAGTGCTCGGACAGGGGGAGCCAAAAACATTCAGTACTTC	CSARTGGAKNIQYF
-	TRBV6-5	-	TRBJ1-2	16	TGTGCCAGCAGCCCCCTTTCGCAGGGACTATCGAATGGCTACACCTTC	CASSPLSQGLSNGYTF
-	TRBV4-2	-	TRBJ2-6	14	TGTGCCAGCAGTTCGGGCTCTGGGGCCGACGTCCTGACTTTC	CASSSGSGADVLTF
-	TRBV20-1	-	TRBJ2-3	15	TGCAGTGCTGGTGAATTAGGAGGGGGCACAGATACGCAGTATTTT	CSAGELGGGTDTQYF
TRBD1	TRBV10-3	-	TRBJ2-5	15	TGTGCCATCAGTGAGCCGGGACAGGGGGCAGAGACCCAGTACTTC	CAISEPGQGAETQYF
-	TRBV7-3	-	TRBJ1-2	13	TGTGCCAGCAGCTTAACAGGGGACGAAAGCTACACCTTC	CASSLTGDESYTF
TRBD1	TRBV6-5	once	TRBJ2-1	15	TGTGCCAGCAGGAACGTGGGGACAGGGAGGGATGAGCAGTTCTTC	CASRNVGTGRDEQFF
-	TRBV7-9	-	TRBJ1-1	14	TGTGCCAGCAGATTCGGGACGCTGAACACTGAAGCTTTCTTT	CASRFGTLNTEAFF
TRBD1	TRBV9	-	TRBJ2-1	15	TGTGCCAGCAGCGGGACCGGGACAGGGTGGTACGGGCAGTTCTTC	CASSGTGTGWYGQFF
TRBD2	TRBV5-1	few	TRBJ2-1	14	TGCGCCAGCAGCTTGGAGGGGACTAACAATGAGCAGTTCTTC	CASSLEGTNNEQFF
-	TRBV4-1	many	TRBJ2-5	15	TGCGCCAGCAGCCATCTAGCTAGCGTCATCGAGACCCAGTACTTC	CASSHLASVIETQYF
TRBD1	TRBV12-3/TRBV12-4	-	TRBJ2-5	15	TGTGCCAGCAGTTCACCCGGGACAGAAGGGGAGACCCAGTACTTC	CASSSPGTEGETQYF
TRBD1	TRBV9	few	TRBJ2-7	15	TGTGCCAGCAGCGTAGGGACAGGGGCCCCCTACGAGCAGTACTTC	CASSVGTGAPYEQYF
-	TRBV7-6	-	TRBJ1-2	14	TGTGCCAGCAGCTTAGGAGGGGGTGGCGATGGCTACACCTTC	CASSLGGGGDGYTF
-	TRBV11-2	-	TRBJ1-5	13	TGTGCCAGCAGCCCCGAATACAATCAGCCCCAGCATTTT	CASSPEYNQPQHF
TRBD2	TRBV9	once	TRBJ2-3	16	TGTGCCAGCAGCGCGTTAGGGACTAGCGGGACAGATACGCAGTATTTT	CASSALGTSGTDTQYF
-	TRBV24-1	few	TRBJ2-1	14	TGTGCCACCTCAGCCCCCGGGGGCAACAATGAGCAGTTCTTC	CATSAPGGNNEQFF